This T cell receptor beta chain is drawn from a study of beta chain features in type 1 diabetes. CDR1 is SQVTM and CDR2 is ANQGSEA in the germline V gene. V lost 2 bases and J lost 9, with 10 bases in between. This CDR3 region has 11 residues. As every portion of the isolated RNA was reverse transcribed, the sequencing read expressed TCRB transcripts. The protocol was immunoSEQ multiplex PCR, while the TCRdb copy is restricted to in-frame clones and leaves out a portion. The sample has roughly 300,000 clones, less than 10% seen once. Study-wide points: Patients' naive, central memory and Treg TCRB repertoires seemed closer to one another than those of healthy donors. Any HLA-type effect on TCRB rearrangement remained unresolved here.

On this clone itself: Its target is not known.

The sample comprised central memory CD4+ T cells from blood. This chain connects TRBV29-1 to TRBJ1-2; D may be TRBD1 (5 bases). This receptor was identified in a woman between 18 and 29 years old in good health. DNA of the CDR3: TGCAGCGTTGAATCAGGGCAGAGCTACACCTTC. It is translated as CSVESGQSYTF.